This record looks at one TCR beta chain sequence and its context. It lacks a known antigen. No qualities accompany the bases; no much larger clone lies one base away. Reading from cysteine to phenylalanine, the CDR3 counts 13 amino acids. Left in the record is the CDR3 DNA by itself, 39 bases read in frame from the first base. Per the germline V gene, SGHDT is the CDR1 and YYEEEE is the CDR2. Trimming takes 4 bases off V and 3 bases off J; junction bases not matched to a gene: 4. The CDR3 regions of human TCRbeta chains were analyzed by immunosequencing. On the authors' methods: Repertoire TCRs were matched against a reference library of SARS-CoV-2-specific TCRs generated with the MIRA antigen-specificity platform. Breadth was defined as the fraction of unique TCRs that were SARS-CoV-2-associated, and depth was defined as the fraction of total T cells that were SARS-CoV-2-associated. Using the MIRA data, each spike-specific TCR was mapped to the spike region that the TCR reacts to and placed in a CD4 or CD8 class. Log10-transformed breadth and depth values were compared by one-way ANOVA with Sidak's multiple comparisons tests. TCRdb retrieved this table from immuneACCESS and kept in-frame rearrangements only. Not all clones are present; in checked studies, unresolved V genes account for under half, and no reason is known for the remainder. V, J and clone size are those of that table, while D and trimming were read from the DNA. Present in this sample are roughly 120,000 clones, roughly 84% of which were seen just once. The ten largest clones add up to roughly 10% of the sample.

Sample time point, as interpreted from the label and publication: baseline before first vaccination. Vaccinee samples came from UK trials COV001 and COV002, including a single-blind randomized controlled phase 2/3 trial of AZD1222 (ChAdOx1 nCoV-19) in healthy adults. Trial participant PBMC samples were collected at day 0 and day 28 after the second dose for TCRbeta chain sequencing. This sample was included in a study of T cell responses to AZD1222 COVID-19 vaccine (dated by TCRdb to the early 2020s). Looking at the study overall: AZD1222 recipients with second doses at about 4 weeks or about 12 weeks were pooled, because spike-specific TCR depth and breadth did not differ between schedules. Enrollment into the trials was organized by age into subgroups of 18-55, 56-69 and 70-plus years, and those subgroups contained around 150, 28 and 57 TCR-sequenced participants, respectively. TCR sequencing covered 233 trial participants: roughly 200 given two doses of AZD1222 and 26 given two doses of MenACWY control vaccine.

Broader findings and caveats from the paper: The 56-69-year group was small, and its depth increase did not reach significance, likely because of low power. Because no day 14 peak-response samples were available, repertoires were characterized only after the peak T cell response. After two AZD1222 doses, both the breadth and the depth of spike-specific TCRs were significantly higher than at day 0 and than in MenACWY recipients. Vaccine-associated CD4 TCRs spanned the whole spike protein, with dominant responses in regions 160-218 and 743-854. Conclusions about previously exposed vaccinees are limited because only a handful of AZD1222 recipients were SARS-CoV-2 seropositive at baseline. Participants were mostly white British, with more females than males. The authors suggested clonal diversity may have been underestimated. Reportedly, almost half of the unique spike-specific TCRs recognized epitopes lying outside the regions that are mutated in the B.1.351 and B.1.1.7 variants.

The sequenced sample was peripheral blood, obtained on day 0 of AZD1222 vaccination. Recombination joined TRBV5-6 with TRBJ2-7; TRBD1 matches 7 bases in the middle. The TCR originated in an adult in good health. This receptor carries the CDR3 CASSQDRNYEQYF. The nucleotides are TGTGCCAGCAGCCAGGACAGGAACTACGAGCAGTACTTC.